A single T cell receptor (beta chain) is shown here with its context. This sample is part of a study of cytomegalovirus exposure and HLA in healthy donors. Study-level information: Per a later analysis, the roughly 640 first-cohort and 120 validation repertoires shared one platform.

TCRdb keeps only in-frame clones here, not all; method: immunoSEQ multiplex PCR. The table has roughly 330,000 clones, 87% seen once; the top ten hold roughly 1.2%. The CDR3 totals 17 residues. V was pared by 2 bases and J by 0 bases, with 6 bases of the junction left unmatched. Germline CDR1 is MNHNS and CDR2 is SASEGT. The receptor was derived from a young woman in good health and CMV-seropositive. The chain combines TRBV6-1 with TRBJ2-2; 7 bases map to TRBD2. Sequencing was carried out using PBMCs. CDR3 DNA sequence: TGTGCCAGCAGTGAATGGTCAGCGGGGTCGAACACCGGGGAGCTGTTTTTT. This encodes CASSEWSAGSNTGELFF.